The next 21 T cell receptor beta chains were all read from a single sample in a study of T cells in Graves' hyperthyroidism and ophthalmopathy. Amplification of TCR beta CDR3 regions used RNA as the template. Researchers ran a first-round RT-PCR on the TCR CDR3 using the HTBI primer set. From the multiplex PCR reads, TCRdb called clonotypes with MiXCR, one entry per CDR3 protein. The sample has under 400,000 distinct CDR3 sequences; about 15% are singletons. The sample consisted of blood. These receptors originate from a woman in her sixties or seventies with Graves' ophthalmopathy.

This clonotype was observed at least ten times. The J gene is TRBJ2-1, the V gene TRBV11-3, with D unclear. The germline gives CDR1 SGHNT, CDR2 YENEEA. CDR3 length: 16 amino acids. V lost 1 base to trimming and J lost 5 bases, with 15 bases between them. DNA of the CDR3: TGTGCCAGCAGCTTAGGTTGGGCAGGAGCTAACAATGAGCAGTTCTTC. It encodes CASSLGWAGANNEQFF.

This clonotype was seen repeatedly, ten times or more. Here the CDR3 reads CASTAHQSNNSPLHF. DNA for the CDR3: TGTGCCAGCACCGCACATCAGTCAAACAATTCACCCCTCCACTTT. V gene TRBV28 combines with J gene TRBJ1-6, with unresolved D. Trimming removed 7 bases at V and 7 bases at J, with 17 bases between. The CDR3 is 15 amino acids. Per germline, CDR1 MDHEN and CDR2 SYDVKM.

This clonotype has at least ten counts. The chain uses TRBV3-1 and TRBJ1-2, with TRBD1 matching 9 bases. Looked up from germline, CDR1 is LGHDT and CDR2 is YNNKEL (reference sequence). V shed 2 bases, J shed 11 bases, and the junction held 6 bases outside the gene matches. This CDR3 contains 13 residues. This chain's CDR3 is CASSQPQGAAYTF. The CDR3 nucleotides are TGTGCCAGCAGCCAACCACAGGGGGCGGCGTACACCTTC.

This clonotype turned up a few times. V and J are TRBV28 and TRBJ1-4; D may be TRBD1 (6 bases). Trimming stripped 5 bases from V and 6 bases from J, with 13 bases between. CDR3 length: 14 amino acids. Per germline, CDR1 MDHEN and CDR2 SYDVKM. CDR3 DNA sequence: TGTGCCAGCAGTCACAGGGAGGGGGATGAAAAACTGTTTTTT. This codes for CASSHREGDEKLFF.

This clonotype came up a few times. The genes are TRBV20-1 and TRBJ2-5; maybe TRBD2 (6 bases). CDR3 size: 13 residues. Germline-derived CDR1 and CDR2 are DFQATT and SNEGSKA (reference sequence). V was cut by 4 bases and J by 3 bases, with 12 bases left in between. The CDR3 loop is CSATRDSKETQYF. The CDR3 DNA follows: TGCAGTGCTACTCGGGACTCCAAAGAGACCCAGTACTTC.

V and J are TRBV19 and TRBJ2-1; 9 nucleotides agree with TRBD1. Germline CDR1 is LNHDA and CDR2 is SQIVND (reference sequence). Unmatched junction bases numbered 2, after V lost 4 bases and J lost 7 bases. The CDR3 totals 13 residues. As DNA, the CDR3 is TGTGCCAGTAGTACTGGACAGGGGAATGAGCAGTTCTTC. This gives the protein CASSTGQGNEQFF.

This clonotype was seen a handful of times. The J gene is TRBJ2-2, the V gene TRBV6-5; D remains unclear. This CDR3 is built from 15 residues. Germline loops: CDR1 MNHEY, CDR2 SVGAGI. V dropped 0 bases and J dropped 4 bases, with 9 bases sitting between them. CDR3 sequence (DNA): TGTGCCAGCAGTTACTCGGGCCAGACCACCGGGGAGCTGTTTTTT. The encoded protein is CASSYSGQTTGELFF.

The sample holds many counts of this clonotype. The chain joins TRBV5-1 to TRBJ2-3; D unclear. The germline V and J ends were trimmed by 4 bases and 6 bases, with 18 bases remaining between them. Germline lookup yields CDR1 SGHRS and CDR2 YFSETQ. The CDR3 contains 15 residues. The CDR3 here is CASSVLADVPDTQYF. Written as DNA, the CDR3 is TGCGCCAGCAGCGTGCTGGCGGACGTCCCGGATACGCAGTATTTT.

This chain joins TRBV7-2 and TRBJ2-2; 12 nucleotides agree with TRBD1. The CDR3 covers 19 residues. Trimming removed 1 base from V and 1 base from J; junction bases left unmatched: 7. Germline CDR1 reads SGHTA; CDR2 reads FQGNSA. CDR3 loop: CASSLGSGTGGWNTGELFF. The CDR3, as DNA: TGTGCCAGCAGCTTAGGGTCGGGGACAGGGGGCTGGAACACCGGGGAGCTGTTTTTT.

This clonotype was recorded at least ten times. The genes are TRBV19 and TRBJ1-5; D possibly corresponds to TRBD1 (5 bases). Germline V lookup: CDR1 LNHDA, CDR2 SQIVND (reference sequence). The ends were cut back, 3 bases at V and 1 base at J, with 7 bases in the middle. The CDR3 covers 14 residues. CDR3 bases: TGTGCCAGTAGTATCGGGACCAGCAATCAGCCCCAGCATTTT. Protein product: CASSIGTSNQPQHF.

The chain carries TRBV7-2 and TRBJ2-7; 13 bases are shared with TRBD2. The CDR3 extends over 14 amino acids. The germline CDR1 and CDR2 sequences are SGHTA and FQGNSA. The junction had 4 bases not matched to a gene; V was cut back by 4 bases and J by 7 bases. The CDR3 reads CASSWGTSGTEQYF. CDR3 nucleotide sequence: TGTGCCAGCAGCTGGGGGACTAGCGGGACTGAGCAGTACTTC.

This clonotype was seen more than once but under ten times. V usage is TRBV7-8 and J usage is TRBJ2-3; D perhaps matches TRBD1 (6 bases). CDR3 length: 15 residues. In germline, CDR1 is SGHVS, CDR2 FQNEAQ. Trimming stripped 4 bases from V and 3 bases from J, with 14 bases between. This chain's CDR3 is CASSSNRVDTDTQYF. The CDR3 coding sequence is TGTGCCAGCAGCTCGAACAGGGTTGATACAGATACGCAGTATTTT.

Many counts were recorded for this clonotype. The V and J genes are TRBV20-1 and TRBJ2-3; TRBD2 aligns across 11 bases. The germline CDR1 and CDR2 sequences are DFQATT and SNEGSKA (reference sequence). The CDR3 has 19 residues. With V trimmed by 1 base and J by 5 bases, 17 bases remained unmatched. CDR3 sequence reads: CSARASPSRTSGRLDTQYF. As DNA, the CDR3 is TGCAGTGCTAGAGCCTCCCCCTCTCGCACTAGCGGGAGATTAGATACGCAGTATTTT.

This sequence joins TRBV24-1 and TRBJ2-5, with 7 bases matching TRBD2. Per the germline V gene, CDR1 is KGHDR and CDR2 is SFDVKD. After removal of 3 bases from V and 1 base from J, the junction contained 4 bases not matched to a gene. CDR3 length equals 15 residues. The CDR3 DNA reads TGTGCCACCAGTGATACCGGACTAGGCCAAGAGACCCAGTACTTC. Encoded protein: CATSDTGLGQETQYF.

The chain combines TRBV3-1 with TRBJ2-5; no reliable D call. Germline values: CDR1 LGHDT, CDR2 YNNKEL (reference sequence). V was pared by 5 bases and J by 4 bases, with 11 bases between. The CDR3 contains 13 residues. The CDR3 spells CASSVSNGETQYF. The DNA for the CDR3 is TGTGCCAGCAGCGTAAGTAACGGAGAGACCCAGTACTTC.

This clonotype was seen repeatedly, ten times or more. This chain links TRBV2 with TRBJ2-3; 11 bases map to TRBD2. V gave up 1 base and J gave up 6 bases; unmatched junction bases: 3. Germline V gene sequence: CDR1 SNHLY, CDR2 FYNNEI. This CDR3 contains 15 residues. Written as DNA, the CDR3 is TGTGCCAGCAGTGAAGAGGCTAGCGGGAGGGATACGCAGTATTTT. Translated: CASSEEASGRDTQYF.

This clonotype was seen repeatedly, ten times or more. This chain uses TRBV7-7 with TRBJ2-1; tentative D call: TRBD2 (7 bases). The ends were cut back, 4 bases at V and 5 bases at J, with 15 bases in the middle. The CDR3 contains 15 residues. Germline V gene data show CDR1 as SSHAT and CDR2 as FNYEAQ (reference sequence). This CDR3 is CASSSGAGVNNEQFF. CDR3 DNA sequence: TGTGCCAGCAGCTCAGGGGCGGGAGTCAACAATGAGCAGTTCTTC.

This chain links TRBV5-4 with TRBJ2-7; tentatively, D is TRBD2 (7 bases). The CDR3 covers 15 residues. Trimming removed 0 bases from V and 4 bases from J, with 14 bases in between. Germline-derived CDR1 and CDR2 are SGHNT and YYREEE (reference sequence). Here the CDR3 reads CASSLAAGADYEQYF. CDR3 DNA: TGTGCCAGCAGCTTGGCGGCGGGGGCAGATTACGAGCAGTACTTC.

The chain is built from TRBV2 and TRBJ1-2, with D perhaps TRBD1 (6 bases). This CDR3 is 18 amino acids long. Germline CDR1 and CDR2: SNHLY and FYNNEI. The ends were cut back, 5 bases at V and 8 bases at J, with 30 bases in the middle. CDR3 DNA: TGTGCCAGCAGTTCCCGCCGGGACACATCCTCTATGTTGCGGGGCTACACCTTC. Protein product: CASSSRRDTSSMLRGYTF.

This clonotype was seen many times. The V and J genes are TRBV6-6 and TRBJ2-7; possibly TRBD1 for D (5 bases). Germline V lookup: CDR1 MNHNY, CDR2 SVGAGI (reference sequence). The CDR3 contains 13 residues. V lost 2 bases and J 6 bases, leaving 11 bases between the germline ends. The CDR3 nucleotides read TGTGCCAGCAGTTACGGGGCGGCGCCCGAGCAGTACTTC. Translated: CASSYGAAPEQYF.

This clonotype appeared many times. The V and J genes are TRBV7-9 and TRBJ2-1; 7 positions agree with TRBD1. With 5 bases clipped from V and 9 bases from J, the junction kept 19 bases outside the gene matches. Germline CDR1 and CDR2: SEHNR and FQNEAQ (reference sequence). The CDR3 has 17 residues. CDR3 nucleotides: TGTGCCAGCAGCCCGAGGGCAGGGGGAGCGTCGGTTGTTGAGCAGTTCTTC. As protein: CASSPRAGGASVVEQFF.